Below are 19 T cell receptor beta chains sequenced from a single sample in a study of monozygotic twins with inflammatory bowel disease. TCRdb re-called the 5' RACE reads; every CDR3 protein appears as one record, without DNA. In all, the sample yields 300,000 to 350,000 distinct CDR3 sequences. Sequencing was done on a sample of blood. The source of these receptors is a human donor with ulcerative colitis or Crohn's disease, or a healthy co-twin of an affected twin (not recorded which).

The chain links TRBV4-2 to TRBJ2-2; lacking DNA, the TRBD1 call made by TCRdb goes unchecked. Germline V CDR1 and CDR2: LGHNA, YNFKEQ. The CDR3 loop spans 16 amino acids. The CDR3 reads CASSQDRRGQTGELFF.

The chain is built from TRBV7-9 and TRBJ2-5; TCRdb gives TRBD1 as the D gene, but with no DNA this cannot be confirmed. The CDR3 spans 11 residues. From germline, CDR1 is SEHNR and CDR2 FQNEAQ (reference sequence). The CDR3 reads CASQGEETQYF.

The rearrangement joins TRBV12-3 or TRBV12-4 to TRBJ2-3; absent DNA, TCRdb's TRBD1 call cannot be checked. CDR3 length: 15 amino acids. CDR3 amino acids: CASSLYDSLPDTQYF.

CDR3 loop: CSGNGQAFYGYTF. J is TRBJ1-2 and V is TRBV20-1; TCRdb's D call of TRBD1 is untestable without DNA. Germline CDR1 reads DFQATT; CDR2 reads SNEGSKA (reference sequence). The CDR3 runs to 13 residues.

The genes are TRBV25-1 and TRBJ2-2; TCRdb's D call of TRBD1 is untestable without DNA. Germline V gene sequence: CDR1 MGHDK, CDR2 SYGVNS. The CDR3 covers 16 residues. The CDR3 spells CASSDPSSGGHGELFF.

This chain links TRBV5-1 with TRBJ1-1. The length of the CDR3 is 14 residues. CDR1 and CDR2 from the germline V gene are SGHRS and YFSETQ. This CDR3 reads CASSLARGNTEAFF.

V usage is TRBV21-1 and J usage is TRBJ1-2; TCRdb's D call of TRBD1 is untestable without DNA. TRBV21-1 is termed a pseudogene. The CDR3 spans 18 residues. Here the CDR3 reads CASSNEGFRDGTNYGYTF.

The rearrangement links TRBV24-1 to TRBJ2-5; TCRdb calls TRBD2, which cannot be checked without DNA. This CDR3 spans 17 amino acids. In germline, CDR1 is KGHDR, CDR2 SFDVKD. CDR3 protein: CATSDLSGYPTRETQYF.

This chain connects TRBV5-1 to TRBJ2-3; TCRdb proposes TRBD2, but this gene call is untestable without DNA. The CDR3 sequence is 16 residues long. Germline assignment: CDR1 SGHRS and CDR2 YFSETQ. CDR3 sequence: CASSPGLAGGEDTQYF. Filled out from reference TRBV5-1 and TRBJ2-3, the complete variable domain reads KAGVTQTPRYLIKTRGQQVTLSCSPISGHRSVSWYQQTPGQGLQFLFEYFSETQRNKGNFPGRFSGRQFSNSRSEMNVSTLELGDSALYLCASSPGLAGGEDTQYFGPGTRLTVL.

The V and J genes are TRBV29-1 and TRBJ2-1. Germline CDR1 reads SQVTM; CDR2 reads ANQGSEA. This CDR3 comprises 15 residues. CDR3 amino acids: CSVEHGGTSYNEQFF.

V usage is TRBV20-1 and J usage is TRBJ2-5; lacking DNA, the TRBD2 call made by TCRdb goes unchecked. Germline V gene sequence: CDR1 DFQATT, CDR2 SNEGSKA (reference sequence). CDR3 size: 14 residues. The CDR3 protein is CSARAPSGRATQYF.

The chain is built from TRBV20-1 and TRBJ2-5; checking the TCRdb D call of TRBD1 is not possible without DNA. From germline, CDR1 is DFQATT and CDR2 SNEGSKA (reference sequence). The CDR3 is made up of 16 amino acids. This CDR3 is CSATPVDRGRKETQYF.

The chain carries TRBV20-1 and TRBJ1-1; TCRdb returns TRBD1, unconfirmable since there is no DNA. The CDR3 runs to 14 residues. The germline V gene has CDR1 DFQATT and CDR2 SNEGSKA (reference sequence). The CDR3 spells CSALRGGAGTEAFF.

CDR3 in amino acids: CASSLGPTGPESPLHF. The chain carries TRBV5-1 and TRBJ1-6; absent DNA, TCRdb's TRBD1 call cannot be checked. Germline V gene data show CDR1 as SGHRS and CDR2 as YFSETQ. The CDR3 extends over 16 amino acids.

CDR3 region: CSARVPGNRTDTQYF. The chain couples TRBV20-1 to TRBJ2-3; TCRdb returns TRBD1, unconfirmable since there is no DNA. This CDR3 is built from 15 residues. The germline CDR1 and CDR2 sequences are DFQATT and SNEGSKA (reference sequence).

V gene TRBV20-1 combines with J gene TRBJ2-1; TCRdb's D call of TRBD1 is untestable without DNA. The CDR3 has 15 residues. Germline CDR1 is DFQATT and CDR2 is SNEGSKA (reference sequence). The CDR3 region is CSAEDRESSYNEQFF.

The chain links TRBV7-6 to TRBJ2-3; TCRdb proposes TRBD1, but this gene call is untestable without DNA. CDR3 length: 16 amino acids. The germline V gene has CDR1 SGHVS and CDR2 FNYEAQ. Here the CDR3 reads CASSSTGTGGVDTQYF.

The V gene is TRBV4-1, the J gene TRBJ2-3; the D gene TCRdb calls, TRBD1, cannot be checked with no DNA. CDR1 and CDR2 from the germline V gene are MGHRA and YSYEKL. This CDR3 spans 16 amino acids. The CDR3 sequence: CASSLPPDGSTDTQYF.

The chain links TRBV5-1 to TRBJ2-1; the TCRdb call, TRBD1, lacks DNA for checking. The germline V gene encodes CDR1 SGHRS and CDR2 YFSETQ. The CDR3 is made up of 18 amino acids. CDR3 in amino acids: CASSLRLRGQGKSNEQFF.